What follows describes a single T cell receptor beta chain. Original processing notes: Counts of nucleated cells, estimated from reference gene primer amplification, were obtained. The repertoire was sequenced with immunoSEQ multiplex PCR; TCRdb's copy has only in-frame clones and lacks some. V and J calls and clone size are given by that table; D and trimming were obtained from the DNA. The sample lists hundreds of thousands of clones, around 90% occurring once. Participants, about 18 to 89 years old, spanned around 25 US areas. The data were taken from a study of blood T cell repertoires in COVID-19. Across the study: Sample material is recorded as cDNA or gDNA derived from T cells, B-cell-depleted T cells, or PBMCs.

There are 14 residues in the CDR3. Trimming removed 3 bases at V and 1 base at J, with 12 bases between. Germline values: CDR1 SQVTM, CDR2 ANQGSEA. The specimen was PBMCs or T cells enriched from blood (not recorded which). This chain joins TRBV29-1 and TRBJ2-5; D may be TRBD2 (5 bases). This clonotype originated in a young man who had been exposed to COVID-19. The CDR3 DNA follows: TGCAGCGTTGAGGTAACCGGGATCCAAGAGACCCAGTACTTC. Protein: CSVEVTGIQETQYF.